Detailed here is one T cell receptor beta chain. These data are taken from a study of OX40 agonist ivuxolimab in advanced cancers. In the study overall: Of mixed ages from 23 to 79 and averaging roughly 66 years, the group was approximately 84% male.

The V segment lost 2 bases and the J segment 3 bases; nucleotides outside the gene matches: 8. The CDR3 is 16 amino acids. CDR1 is SGDLS and CDR2 is YYNGEE in the germline V gene. Sequencing was performed with immunoSEQ multiplex PCR; in TCRdb, only in-frame clones are kept and a portion is missing. The data contain tens of thousands of clones, approximately 92% of them seen just once; the ten biggest clones take up about 0.99%. Sample: CD4+ or CD8+ T cells sorted from blood, taken in a trial of the OX40 agonist ivuxolimab. This sequence was found in an adult with an advanced solid tumor such as melanoma, head and neck, liver or kidney cancer. The chain couples TRBV9 to TRBJ2-3; 8 nucleotides line up with TRBD2. The CDR3 nucleotides are TGTGCCAGCAGCGTCACTAGCGGCGCCAGGACAGATACGCAGTATTTT. The encoded protein is CASSVTSGARTDTQYF.